A single count supports the clone carrying this T cell receptor (beta chain). This sample stems from a study of blood T cell repertoires in COVID-19. Study-level background: From T cells, B-cell-depleted T cells, or PBMCs came the material, which was cDNA or gDNA.

CDR1 and CDR2 from the germline V gene are SGHDT and YYEEEE. This CDR3 region has 15 residues. V lost 1 base, J lost 7 bases, and 5 bases stayed unmatched. Here immunoSEQ multiplex PCR was the method, and the copy in TCRdb shows in-frame clones only, minus some. The data show just over 80,000 clones, roughly 79% seen once. The sequenced sample was peripheral blood. This TCR derives from an elderly man with acute or convalescent COVID-19. The chain has TRBV5-6 and TRBJ2-4; the match to TRBD1 covers 10 bases. CDR3 nucleotides: TGTGCCAGCAGCTTGATAGGGACAGGGGATAACATTCAGTACTTC. As protein: CASSLIGTGDNIQYF.